This TCR beta chain emerged from a study of T cell responses to AZD1222 COVID-19 vaccine. The germline V gene has CDR1 GTSNPN and CDR2 SVGIG (reference sequence). Trimming took off 4 bases at V and 6 bases at J, with 9 bases between the two ends. The CDR3 contains 11 residues. Study observations and caveats: It was only a handful of AZD1222 recipients who were seropositive at baseline. Elevations in Spike-specific TCR breadth and depth followed administration of two AZD1222 doses.

Sequencing used immunoSEQ multiplex PCR; TCRdb keeps in-frame clones, though not all of them. The table lists about 160,000 clones, 88% of them singletons. A word on this clone: Its antigen is not known.

The chain has TRBV30 and TRBJ1-2; a weak D match, TRBD1 (6 bases). Sequences were derived from peripheral blood, sampled on day 0 of AZD1222 vaccination. The TCR was taken from an adult in good health. This CDR3 reads CAWNRDHGYTF. The DNA of the CDR3 is TGTGCCTGGAACAGGGACCATGGCTACACCTTC.